Sequencing of this T cell receptor (beta chain) was carried out in a study of cytomegalovirus exposure and HLA in healthy donors. Primers included in the PCR were 60 Vbeta and 13 Jbeta primers. Clones were sequenced by immunoSEQ multiplex PCR, and TCRdb holds only the in-frame ones, with some missing. The table records 95,000 to 150,000 clones, approximately 72% of them present only once. Germline V lookup: CDR1 SGDLS, CDR2 YYNGEE. The CDR3 sequence is 13 residues long. The ends were cut back, 0 bases at V and 6 bases at J, with 7 bases in the middle. This clone has only a few counts. What was sequenced was PBMCs. The clonotype originates from a man aged 18 to 35 in good health and CMV-seronegative. V is TRBV9 and J is TRBJ1-5; D remains ambiguous. The CDR3: CASSVAGGQPQHF. DNA of the CDR3: TGTGCCAGCAGCGTAGCGGGTGGTCAGCCCCAGCATTTT.